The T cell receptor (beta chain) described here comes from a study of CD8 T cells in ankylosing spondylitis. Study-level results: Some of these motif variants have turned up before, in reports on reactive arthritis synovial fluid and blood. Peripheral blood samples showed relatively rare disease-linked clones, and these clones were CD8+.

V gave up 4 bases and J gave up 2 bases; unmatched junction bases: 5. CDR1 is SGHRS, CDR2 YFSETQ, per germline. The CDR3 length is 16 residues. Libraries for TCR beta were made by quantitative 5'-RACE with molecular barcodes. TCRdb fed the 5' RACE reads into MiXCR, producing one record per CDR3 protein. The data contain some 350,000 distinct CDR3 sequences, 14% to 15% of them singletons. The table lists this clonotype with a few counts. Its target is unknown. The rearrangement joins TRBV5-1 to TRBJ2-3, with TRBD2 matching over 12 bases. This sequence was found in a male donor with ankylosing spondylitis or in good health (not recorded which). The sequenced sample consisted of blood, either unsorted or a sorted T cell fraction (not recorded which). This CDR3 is CASSLRTSGNTDTQYF. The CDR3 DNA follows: TGCGCCAGCAGCCTTCGGACTAGCGGGAACACAGATACGCAGTATTTT.